The 13 T cell receptor beta chains in this list originate from one sample, sequenced in a study of human thymus T cells. Generated by immunoSEQ multiplex PCR, the TCRdb table keeps only in-frame clones and is missing some. The table records some 57,000 clones, about 94% of them present only once. Input material: blood. Receptors were obtained from a boy younger than two with a congenital heart defect but otherwise immunologically healthy.

J is TRBJ2-1 and V is TRBV11-1, with D possibly TRBD1 on 5 matching bases. The CDR3 has 14 amino acids. Germline V gives CDR1 SGHAT, CDR2 FQDESV (reference sequence). V lost 7 bases, J lost 1 base, and 11 bases lay in between. CDR3: CASKPGASYNEQFF. CDR3 bases: TGTGCCAGCAAGCCTGGGGCTTCCTACAATGAGCAGTTCTTC.

The chain couples TRBV29-1 to TRBJ2-1, with 9 nucleotides matching TRBD2. V lost 5 bases and J lost 4; bases outside the gene matches: 6. This CDR3 is built from 14 residues. CDR1 is SQVTM and CDR2 is ANQGSEA in the germline V gene. The CDR3 sequence: CSVRASGTYNEQFF. CDR3 sequence (DNA): TGCAGCGTTCGGGCTAGCGGGACGTACAATGAGCAGTTCTTC.

The rearrangement uses TRBV6-1 and TRBJ2-7; 7 bases are shared with TRBD2. The CDR3 is made up of 16 amino acids. Germline V gene lookup returns CDR1 MNHNS and CDR2 SASEGT. Losses at the gene ends were 6 bases for V and 2 bases for J; bases not matched to a gene: 13. The CDR3 spells CASSEPPWRGTYEQYF. CDR3 nucleotide sequence: TGTGCCAGCAGCGAACCCCCCTGGCGGGGGACCTACGAGCAGTACTTC.

The J gene is TRBJ1-1, the V gene TRBV7-2; weak D call: TRBD1 (5 bases). The CDR3 contains 13 residues. The V and J ends lost 5 bases and 4 bases respectively, with 11 bases between them. CDR1 and CDR2 from the germline V gene are SGHTA and FQGNSA. This CDR3 is CASSLSGATEAFF. As DNA, the CDR3 is TGTGCCAGCAGCCTCAGTGGGGCCACTGAAGCTTTCTTT.

The gene calls are TRBV6-5 and TRBJ2-1; D unclear. CDR1 MNHEY and CDR2 SVGAGI come from the germline V gene. CDR3 length equals 14 residues. The V end was cut by 6 bases, the J end by 3 bases, with 12 bases between. CDR3 sequence: CASSGPTLYNEQFF. The CDR3 DNA reads as TGTGCCAGCAGCGGACCTACTCTCTACAATGAGCAGTTCTTC.

This chain connects TRBV18 to TRBJ2-7, with D tentatively TRBD2 (7 bases). CDR1 is KGHSH and CDR2 is LQKENI in the germline V gene. V lost 3 bases and J lost 6, with 21 bases in between. CDR3 length: 16 amino acids. CDR3 sequence: CASSPTSGGGGPEQYF. The CDR3, as DNA: TGTGCCAGCTCACCGACCTCGGGAGGAGGGGGGCCCGAGCAGTACTTC.

This sequence joins TRBV27 and TRBJ2-4; no clear D. The CDR3 spans 16 residues. CDR1 and CDR2 (germline): MNHEY, SMNVEV (reference sequence). V was pared by 2 bases and J by 0 bases, with 11 bases between. The CDR3 loop is CASSLTLSSAKNIQYF. CDR3 DNA sequence: TGTGCCAGCAGTTTAACTTTGAGTTCAGCCAAAAACATTCAGTACTTC.

The CDR3 nucleotides read TGTGCCAGCAGTGAACGGGTGGGGCTGGTTCTACAGCCCTACAATGAGCAGTTCTTC. Protein sequence: CASSERVGLVLQPYNEQFF. V is TRBV6-1 and J is TRBJ2-1, with D perhaps TRBD1 (5 bases). The length of the CDR3 is 19 residues. Germline loops: CDR1 MNHNS, CDR2 SASEGT. Trimming took off 2 bases at V and 2 bases at J, with 22 bases between the two ends.

This rearrangement joins TRBV5-1 to TRBJ1-2, with TRBD1 identical over 12 bases. V trimming: 5 bases; J trimming: 2 bases; junction bases outside the gene matches: 10. From germline, CDR1 is SGHRS and CDR2 YFSETQ. This CDR3 comprises 17 residues. DNA for the CDR3: TGCGCCAGCAGTTGGACCGGGACAGGGGGCCTAAACTATGGCTACACCTTC. It yields the protein CASSWTGTGGLNYGYTF. Supplemented by reference TRBV5-1 and TRBJ1-2, the full variable domain reads KAGVTQTPRYLIKTRGQQVTLSCSPISGHRSVSWYQQTPGQGLQFLFEYFSETQRNKGNFPGRFSGRQFSNSRSEMNVSTLELGDSALYLCASSWTGTGGLNYGYTFGSGTRLTVV.

The chain employs TRBV11-1 and TRBJ2-1; 13 bases line up with TRBD2. Germline V CDR1 and CDR2: SGHAT, FQDESV (reference sequence). CDR3 length equals 14 residues. V dropped 5 bases and J dropped 7; count of bases not matched to a gene: 2. In DNA form, the CDR3 reads TGTGCCAGCAGCGTGGGACTAGCGGGGAATGAGCAGTTCTTC. Its translation is CASSVGLAGNEQFF.

The CDR3 loop reads CASSFRTANYGYTF. The CDR3 DNA sequence: TGTGCCAGCAGCTTCAGGACGGCTAACTATGGCTACACCTTC. V is TRBV5-6 and J is TRBJ1-2; D gene uncertain. The CDR3 runs to 14 residues. CDR1 SGHDT and CDR2 YYEEEE come from the germline V gene. Trimming took off 2 bases at V and 0 bases at J, with 8 bases between the two ends.

V and J are TRBV7-2 and TRBJ2-7; the D call may be TRBD1 or TRBD2 (5 bases each). The CDR3 consists of 15 residues. Trimming removed 0 bases from V and 2 bases from J, with 11 bases in between. Germline V gene lookup returns CDR1 SGHTA and CDR2 FQGNSA. Here the CDR3 reads CASSLAGTSTYEQYF. Here the CDR3 DNA reads TGTGCCAGCAGCTTAGCCGGGACGAGTACCTACGAGCAGTACTTC. The full variable domain, completed using reference TRBV7-2 and TRBJ2-7, is GAGVSQSPSNKVTEKGKDVELRCDPISGHTALYWYRQSLGQGLEFLIYFQGNSAPDKSGLPSDRFSAERTGGSVSTLTIQRTQQEDSAVYLCASSLAGTSTYEQYFGPGTRLTVT.

This clone was picked up one time. In DNA, the CDR3 is TGTGCCAGCAGTCCCAGCGGGAACCATTACGAGCAGTACTTC. It is translated as CASSPSGNHYEQYF. The rearrangement uses TRBV6-6 and TRBJ2-7, with 7 bases lining up with TRBD2. The CDR3 totals 14 residues. Germline trimming cut 5 bases from V and 4 bases from J; bases unmatched to any gene: 8. In germline, CDR1 is MNHNY, CDR2 SVGAGI (reference sequence).